This TCR beta chain is drawn from a study of T cells after yellow fever vaccination. Study-level results: Re-detected after boosting: most primary clones, 96% of CD4 and less than 90% of CD8. When the response was secondary, it was weaker but reached its peak faster, day 5 versus 15. Sorted repertoires could include abundant contaminating clonotypes from bulk cells.

Synthesis of TCR cDNA relied on 5'RACE template switching, which attached a universal primer site and UMIs. TCRdb passed the 5' RACE reads through MiXCR, listing each CDR3 protein once. This table holds under 350,000 distinct CDR3 sequences, approximately 4% found once. Regarding this clonotype: Its antigen is still unknown.

The starting material was PBMCs, obtained 5 days after the yellow fever booster vaccination. The receptor comes from a man aged 18 to 30 who received the YFV17D yellow fever vaccine.

CDR3 DNA sequence: TGTGCCATCAACCCCGGGGGTCCGTATTCTGAAGCTTTCTTT. Amino acid sequence: CAINPGGPYSEAFF. The rearrangement joins TRBV10-3 to TRBJ1-1, with D possibly matching TRBD1 (5 bases). There are 14 residues in the CDR3. Germline V CDR1 and CDR2: ENHRY, SYGVKD. Trimming left V 7 bases short and J 6 bases short, with 18 bases between.